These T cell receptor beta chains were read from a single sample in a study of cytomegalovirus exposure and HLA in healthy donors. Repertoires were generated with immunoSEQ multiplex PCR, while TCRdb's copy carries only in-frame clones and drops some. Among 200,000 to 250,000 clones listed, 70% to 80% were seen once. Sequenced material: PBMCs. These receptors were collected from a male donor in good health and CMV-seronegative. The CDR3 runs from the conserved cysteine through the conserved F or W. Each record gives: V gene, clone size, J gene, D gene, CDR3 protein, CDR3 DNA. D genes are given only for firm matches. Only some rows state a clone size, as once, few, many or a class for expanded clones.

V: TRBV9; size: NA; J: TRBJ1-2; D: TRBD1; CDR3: CASSVEGTGGNYGYTF; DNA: TGTGCCAGCAGCGTAGAGGGTACAGGGGGGAACTATGGCTACACCTTC
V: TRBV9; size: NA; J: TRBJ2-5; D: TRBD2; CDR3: CASSVAGGLETQYF; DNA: TGTGCCAGCAGCGTAGCGGGAGGGCTGGAGACCCAGTACTTC
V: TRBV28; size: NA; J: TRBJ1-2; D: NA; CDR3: CASSLAVLGGYTF; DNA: TGTGCCAGCAGTCTCGCGGTTTTGGGTGGCTACACCTTC
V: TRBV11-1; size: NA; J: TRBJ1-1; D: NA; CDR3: CASSFSDTEAFF; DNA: TGTGCCAGCAGCTTTTCGGACACTGAAGCTTTCTTT
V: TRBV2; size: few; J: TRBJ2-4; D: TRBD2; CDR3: CASRILSGRGDIQYF; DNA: TGTGCCAGCAGGATCCTTAGCGGGAGGGGGGACATTCAGTACTTC
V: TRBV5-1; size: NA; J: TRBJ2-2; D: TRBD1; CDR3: CASSSAGGWTGELFF; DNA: TGCGCCAGCAGCTCCGCAGGGGGCTGGACCGGGGAGCTGTTTTTT
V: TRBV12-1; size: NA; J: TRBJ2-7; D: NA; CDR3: CASSPDGGQGYEQYF; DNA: TGTGCCAGCAGTCCCGACGGTGGACAGGGTTACGAGCAGTACTTC
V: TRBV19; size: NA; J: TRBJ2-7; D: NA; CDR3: CASSSRGGEQYF; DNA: TGTGCCAGTAGTTCCCGTGGAGGCGAGCAGTACTTC
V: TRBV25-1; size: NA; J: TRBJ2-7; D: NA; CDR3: CASRLGSSYEQYF; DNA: TGTGCCAGCAGGTTGGGGAGCTCCTACGAGCAGTACTTC
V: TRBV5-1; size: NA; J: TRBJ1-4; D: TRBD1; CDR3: CASSSTGTGNNEKLFF; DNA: TGCGCCAGCAGCTCAACCGGGACAGGAAATAATGAAAAACTGTTTTTT
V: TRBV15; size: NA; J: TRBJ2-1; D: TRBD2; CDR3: CATSRGWLAGGSTGLGEQFF; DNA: TGTGCCACCAGCAGAGGGTGGCTAGCGGGAGGGTCTACGGGTCTGGGTGAGCAGTTCTTC
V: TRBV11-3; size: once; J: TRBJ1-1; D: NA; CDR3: CASRGGTEAFF; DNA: TGTGCCAGCAGGGGAGGCACTGAAGCTTTCTTT
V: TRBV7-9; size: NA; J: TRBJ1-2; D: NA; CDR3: CASSLDPRGTYGYTF; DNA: TGTGCCAGCAGCTTAGACCCCAGGGGTACCTATGGCTACACCTTC
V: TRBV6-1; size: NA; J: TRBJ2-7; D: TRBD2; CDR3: CASTSGRVEQYF; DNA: TGTGCCAGCACCAGCGGGAGGGTCGAGCAGTACTTC
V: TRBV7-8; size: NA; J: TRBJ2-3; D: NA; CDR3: CASSLGTVHSTDTQYF; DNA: TGTGCCAGCAGCTTAGGAACAGTGCATAGCACAGATACGCAGTATTTT
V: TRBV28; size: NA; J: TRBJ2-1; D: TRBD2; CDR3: CASSSSSGRNNEQFF; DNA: TGTGCCAGCAGTTCGTCTAGCGGGAGGAACAATGAGCAGTTCTTC
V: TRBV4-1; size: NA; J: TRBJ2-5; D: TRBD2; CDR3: CASSQYRGVATVEETQYF; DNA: TGCGCCAGCAGCCAATATCGGGGGGTTGCAACCGTTGAAGAGACCCAGTACTTC
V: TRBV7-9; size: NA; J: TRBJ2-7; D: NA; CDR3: CASSLPEGRVYEQYF; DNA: TGTGCCAGCAGCCTTCCGGAGGGCAGGGTATACGAGCAGTACTTC
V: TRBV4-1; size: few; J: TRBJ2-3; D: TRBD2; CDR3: CASSRAGTSGRGDTQYF; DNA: TGCGCCAGCAGCAGAGCCGGGACTAGCGGGAGAGGTGATACGCAGTATTTT
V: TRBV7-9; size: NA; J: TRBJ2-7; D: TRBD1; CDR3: CASSPWAGTGTYEQYF; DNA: TGTGCCAGCAGCCCGTGGGCCGGGACAGGGACCTACGAGCAGTACTTC
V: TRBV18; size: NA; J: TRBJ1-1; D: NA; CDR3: CASSWGVRADTEAFF; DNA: TGTGCCAGCTCATGGGGGGTGAGGGCAGACACTGAAGCTTTCTTT
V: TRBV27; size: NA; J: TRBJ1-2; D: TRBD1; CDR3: CASSLHRTGLQYGYTF; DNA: TGTGCCAGCAGTTTACACCGGACAGGGTTACAATATGGCTACACCTTC
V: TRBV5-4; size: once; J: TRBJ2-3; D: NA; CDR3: CASSLGATDTQYF; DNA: TGTGCCAGCAGCTTAGGAGCCACAGATACGCAGTATTTT
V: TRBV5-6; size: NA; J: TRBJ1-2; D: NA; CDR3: CASSRTPQRGYTF; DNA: TGTGCCAGCAGCAGGACTCCCCAGCGTGGCTACACCTTC
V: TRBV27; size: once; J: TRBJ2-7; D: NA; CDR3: CASSLSNGYEQYF; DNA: TGTGCCAGCAGTTTATCGAACGGCTACGAGCAGTACTTC
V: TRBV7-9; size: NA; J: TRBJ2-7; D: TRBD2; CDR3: CASSLGVRTSGAYEQYF; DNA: TGTGCCAGCAGCTTAGGGGTTAGGACTAGCGGAGCCTACGAGCAGTACTTC
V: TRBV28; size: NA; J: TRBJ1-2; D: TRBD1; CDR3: CASSHRGGNYGYTF; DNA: TGTGCCAGCAGTCACAGGGGAGGTAACTATGGCTACACCTTC
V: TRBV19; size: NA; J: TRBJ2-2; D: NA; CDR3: CASSPLRGNTGELFF; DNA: TGTGCCAGTAGTCCTCTTAGGGGGAACACCGGGGAGCTGTTTTTT
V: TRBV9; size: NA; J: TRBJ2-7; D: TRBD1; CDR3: CASSRTGGSYEQYF; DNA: TGTGCCAGCAGCCGTACAGGGGGGTCCTACGAGCAGTACTTC
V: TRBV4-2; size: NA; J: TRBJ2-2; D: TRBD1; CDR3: CASSRDRGNTGELFF; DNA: TGTGCCAGCAGCCGAGACAGGGGGAACACCGGGGAGCTGTTTTTT
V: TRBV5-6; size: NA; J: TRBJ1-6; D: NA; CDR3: CASSLYGELLDSPLHF; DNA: TGTGCCAGCAGCTTATACGGGGAGCTTTTGGATTCACCCCTCCACTTT
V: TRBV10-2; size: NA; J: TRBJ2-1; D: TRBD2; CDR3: CASSDGTSGYNEQFF; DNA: TGCGCCAGCAGTGATGGGACTAGCGGGTACAATGAGCAGTTCTTC
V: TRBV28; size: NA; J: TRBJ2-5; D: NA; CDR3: CASGRFFQETQYF; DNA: TGTGCCAGCGGCAGATTCTTCCAAGAGACCCAGTACTTC
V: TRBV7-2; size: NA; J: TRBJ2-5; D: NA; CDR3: CASSLGAQETQYF; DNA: TGTGCCAGCAGCTTGGGGGCCCAAGAGACCCAGTACTTC
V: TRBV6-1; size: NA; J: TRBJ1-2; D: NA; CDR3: CASSESGGRRMRANYGYTF; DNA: TGTGCCAGCAGTGAATCGGGGGGGCGCAGGATGAGAGCTAACTATGGCTACACCTTC
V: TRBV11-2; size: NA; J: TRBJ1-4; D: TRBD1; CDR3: CASRRLRDRGEKLFF; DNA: TGTGCCAGCAGAAGGCTCCGGGACAGGGGGGAAAAACTGTTTTTT
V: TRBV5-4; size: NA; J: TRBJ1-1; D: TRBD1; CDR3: CASSTRRTGRNTEAFF; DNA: TGTGCCAGCAGCACCCGTCGGACAGGGAGGAACACTGAAGCTTTCTTT
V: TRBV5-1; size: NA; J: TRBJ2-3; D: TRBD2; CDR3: CASSLSAGGITDTQYF; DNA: TGCGCCAGCAGCTTATCAGCGGGAGGGATCACAGATACGCAGTATTTT